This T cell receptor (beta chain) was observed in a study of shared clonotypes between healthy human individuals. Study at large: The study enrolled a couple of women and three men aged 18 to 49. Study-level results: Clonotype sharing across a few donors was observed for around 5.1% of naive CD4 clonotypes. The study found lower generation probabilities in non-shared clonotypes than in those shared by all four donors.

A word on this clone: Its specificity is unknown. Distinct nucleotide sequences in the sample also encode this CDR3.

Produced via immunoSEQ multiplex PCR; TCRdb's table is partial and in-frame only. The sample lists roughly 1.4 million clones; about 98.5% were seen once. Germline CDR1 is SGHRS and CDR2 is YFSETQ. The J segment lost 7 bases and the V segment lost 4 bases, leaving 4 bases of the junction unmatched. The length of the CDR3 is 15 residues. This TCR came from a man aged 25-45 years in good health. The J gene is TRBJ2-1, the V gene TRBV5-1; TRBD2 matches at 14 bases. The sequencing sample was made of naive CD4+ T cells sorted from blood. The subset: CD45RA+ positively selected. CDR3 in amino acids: CASSPGLAGENEQFF. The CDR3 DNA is TGCGCCAGCAGCCCGGGACTAGCGGGAGAGAATGAGCAGTTCTTC.